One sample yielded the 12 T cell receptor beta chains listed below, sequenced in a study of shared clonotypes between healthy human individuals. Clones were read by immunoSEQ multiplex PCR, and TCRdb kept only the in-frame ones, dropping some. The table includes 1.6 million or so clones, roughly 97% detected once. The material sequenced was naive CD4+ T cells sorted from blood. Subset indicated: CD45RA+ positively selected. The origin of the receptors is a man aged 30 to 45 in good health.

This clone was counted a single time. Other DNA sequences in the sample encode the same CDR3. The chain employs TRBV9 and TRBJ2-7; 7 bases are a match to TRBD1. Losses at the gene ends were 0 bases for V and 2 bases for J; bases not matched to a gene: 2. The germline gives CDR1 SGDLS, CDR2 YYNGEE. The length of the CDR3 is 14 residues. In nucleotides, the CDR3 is TGTGCCAGCAGCGTAGGTCAGGGGGCCTACGAGCAGTACTTC. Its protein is CASSVGQGAYEQYF.

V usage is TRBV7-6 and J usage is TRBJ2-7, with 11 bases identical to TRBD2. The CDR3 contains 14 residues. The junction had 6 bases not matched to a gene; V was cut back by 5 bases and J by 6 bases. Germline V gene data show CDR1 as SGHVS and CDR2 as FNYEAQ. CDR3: CASSPSGRPIEQYF. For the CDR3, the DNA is TGTGCCAGCAGCCCTAGCGGGAGGCCAATCGAGCAGTACTTC. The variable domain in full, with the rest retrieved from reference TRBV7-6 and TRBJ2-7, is GAGVSQSPRYKVTKRGQDVALRCDPISGHVSLYWYRQALGQGPEFLTYFNYEAQQDKSGLPNDRFSAERPEGSISTLTIQRTEQRDSAMYRCASSPSGRPIEQYFGPGTRLTVT.

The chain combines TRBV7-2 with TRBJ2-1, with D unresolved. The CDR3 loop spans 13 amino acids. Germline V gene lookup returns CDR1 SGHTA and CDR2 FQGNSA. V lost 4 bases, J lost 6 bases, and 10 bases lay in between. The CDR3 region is CASSSPGPNEQFF. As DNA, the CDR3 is TGTGCCAGCAGCTCACCCGGGCCCAATGAGCAGTTCTTC.

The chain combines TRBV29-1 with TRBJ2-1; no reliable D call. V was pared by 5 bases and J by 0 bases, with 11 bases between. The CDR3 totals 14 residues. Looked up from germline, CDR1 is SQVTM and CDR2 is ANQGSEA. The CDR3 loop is CSVIKASSYNEQFF. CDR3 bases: TGCAGCGTTATTAAAGCGAGCTCCTACAATGAGCAGTTCTTC.

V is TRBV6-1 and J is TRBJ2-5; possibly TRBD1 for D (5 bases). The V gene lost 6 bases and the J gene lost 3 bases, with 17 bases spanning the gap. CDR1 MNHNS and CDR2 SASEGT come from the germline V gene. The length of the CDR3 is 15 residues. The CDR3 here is CASSSPKGREETQYF. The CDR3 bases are TGTGCCAGCAGCTCTCCTAAGGGCAGGGAAGAGACCCAGTACTTC.

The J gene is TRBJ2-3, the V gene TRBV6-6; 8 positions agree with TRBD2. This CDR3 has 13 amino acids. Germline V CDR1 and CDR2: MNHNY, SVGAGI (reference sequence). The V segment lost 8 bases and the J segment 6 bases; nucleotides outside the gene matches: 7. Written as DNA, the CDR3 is TGTGCCAGCTCACGGGAGGGCCACGATACGCAGTATTTT. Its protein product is CASSREGHDTQYF.

The CDR3 is CASSLLTGQETQYF. As DNA, the CDR3 is TGTGCCAGCAGCTTACTCACGGGGCAAGAGACCCAGTACTTC. V gene TRBV11-2 combines with J gene TRBJ2-5; possibly TRBD2 for D (5 bases). V was clipped by 2 bases and J by 2 bases, with 9 bases between them. The length of the CDR3 is 14 residues. Germline values: CDR1 SGHAT, CDR2 FQNNGV.

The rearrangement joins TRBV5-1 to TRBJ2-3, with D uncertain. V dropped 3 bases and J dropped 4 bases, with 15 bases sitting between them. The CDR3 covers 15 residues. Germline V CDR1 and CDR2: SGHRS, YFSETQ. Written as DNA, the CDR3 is TGCGCCAGCAGCTCGGGCAGGATCGAATCAGATACGCAGTATTTT. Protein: CASSSGRIESDTQYF.

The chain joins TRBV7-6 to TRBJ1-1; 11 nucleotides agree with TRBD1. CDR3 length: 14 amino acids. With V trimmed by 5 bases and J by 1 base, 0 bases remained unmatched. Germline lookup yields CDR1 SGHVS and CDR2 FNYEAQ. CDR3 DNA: TGTGCCAGCAGCGGACAGGGGGCGAACACTGAAGCTTTCTTT. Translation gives CASSGQGANTEAFF.

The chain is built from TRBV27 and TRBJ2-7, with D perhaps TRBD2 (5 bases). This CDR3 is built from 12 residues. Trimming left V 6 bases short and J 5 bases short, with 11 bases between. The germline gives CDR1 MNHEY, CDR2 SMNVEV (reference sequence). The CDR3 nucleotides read TGTGCCAGCAGCGTACGGCGGGACGAGCAGTACTTC. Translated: CASSVRRDEQYF.

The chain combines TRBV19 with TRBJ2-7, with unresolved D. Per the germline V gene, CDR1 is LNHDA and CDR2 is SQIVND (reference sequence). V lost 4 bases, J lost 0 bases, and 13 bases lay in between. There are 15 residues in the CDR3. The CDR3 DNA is TGTGCCAGTAGTAAGTCTCCCGATCGCTCCTACGAGCAGTACTTC. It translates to CASSKSPDRSYEQYF.

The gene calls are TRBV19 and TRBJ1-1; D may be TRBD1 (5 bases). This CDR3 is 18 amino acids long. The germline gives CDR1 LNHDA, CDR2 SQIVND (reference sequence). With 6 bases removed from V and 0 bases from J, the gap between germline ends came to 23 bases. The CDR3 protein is CASRRDSWASGMNTEAFF. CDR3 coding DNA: TGTGCCAGTAGGAGGGACTCATGGGCGAGTGGGATGAACACTGAAGCTTTCTTT.